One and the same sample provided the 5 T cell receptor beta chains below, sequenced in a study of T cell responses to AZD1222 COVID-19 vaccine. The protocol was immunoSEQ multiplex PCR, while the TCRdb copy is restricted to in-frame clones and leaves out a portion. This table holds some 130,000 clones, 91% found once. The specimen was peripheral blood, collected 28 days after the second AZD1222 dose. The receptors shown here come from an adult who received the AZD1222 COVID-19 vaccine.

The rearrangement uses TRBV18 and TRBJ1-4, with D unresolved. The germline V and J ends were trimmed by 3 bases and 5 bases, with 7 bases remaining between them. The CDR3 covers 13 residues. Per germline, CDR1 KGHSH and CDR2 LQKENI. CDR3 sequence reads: CASSPDENEKLFF. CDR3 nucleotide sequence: TGTGCCAGCTCACCGGATGAGAATGAAAAACTGTTTTTT.

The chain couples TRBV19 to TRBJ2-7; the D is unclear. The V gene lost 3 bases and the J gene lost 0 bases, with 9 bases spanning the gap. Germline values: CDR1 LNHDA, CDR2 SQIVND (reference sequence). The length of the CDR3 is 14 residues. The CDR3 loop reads CASSIVGPSYEQYF. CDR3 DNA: TGTGCCAGTAGTATCGTTGGGCCCTCCTACGAGCAGTACTTC.

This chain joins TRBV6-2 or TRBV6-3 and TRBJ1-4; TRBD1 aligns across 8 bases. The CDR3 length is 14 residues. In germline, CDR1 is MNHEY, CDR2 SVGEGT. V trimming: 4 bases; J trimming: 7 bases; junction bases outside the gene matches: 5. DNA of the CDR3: TGTGCCAGCAGTTCCGGACAGGGTGGTGAAAAACTGTTTTTT. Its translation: CASSSGQGGEKLFF.

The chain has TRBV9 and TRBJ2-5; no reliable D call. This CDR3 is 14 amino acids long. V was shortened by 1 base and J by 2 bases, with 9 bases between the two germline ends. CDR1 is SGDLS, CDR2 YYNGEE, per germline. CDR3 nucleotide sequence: TGTGCCAGCAGCGTACGTCCGGAACAAGAGACCCAGTACTTC. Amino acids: CASSVRPEQETQYF.

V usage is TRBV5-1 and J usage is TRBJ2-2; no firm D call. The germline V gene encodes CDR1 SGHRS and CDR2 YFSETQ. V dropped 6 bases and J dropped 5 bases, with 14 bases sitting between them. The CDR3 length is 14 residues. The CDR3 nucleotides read TGCGCCAGCACCCTTGCTACGGTGACCGGGGAGCTGTTTTTT. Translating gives CASTLATVTGELFF.